Following are 12 T cell receptor beta chains from one sample sequenced in a study of cytomegalovirus exposure and HLA in healthy donors. The PCR made use of 60 Vbeta and 13 Jbeta primers. Assay used: immunoSEQ multiplex PCR; TCRdb lists only in-frame clones, some missing. The sample has over 95,000 clones, 60% to 80% seen once; the top ten hold 2% to 2.5%. Sequencing used PBMCs. These receptors were obtained from a human donor in good health.

The table lists this clone with a count of one. This sequence joins TRBV10-2 and TRBJ1-4; no clear D gene. The germline gives CDR1 WSHSY, CDR2 SAAADI. The CDR3 extends over 14 amino acids. V lost 2 bases and J 8 bases, leaving 12 bases between the germline ends. In nucleotides, the CDR3 is TGCGCCAGCAGTGAGGCCCAAAGCGGGGAAAAACTGTTTTTT. It specifies CASSEAQSGEKLFF.

The chain has TRBV7-9 and TRBJ1-6, with TRBD1 matching 7 bases. J gave up 14 bases and V 6 bases, and 13 bases lay outside the gene matches. The length of the CDR3 is 14 residues. Germline loops: CDR1 SEHNR, CDR2 FQNEAQ (reference sequence). CDR3 in DNA: TGTGCCAGCAGTACCGGGACAGCCTCAGCAGCCCTCCACTTT. This gives the protein CASSTGTASAALHF.

This clone was seen more than once but under ten times. The rearrangement joins TRBV15 to TRBJ1-2; 7 bases line up with TRBD1. Germline V gene data show CDR1 as LNHNV and CDR2 as YYDKDF (reference sequence). CDR3 length: 16 residues. Trimming at V came to 7 bases and at J to 5 bases, leaving 16 bases not matched to a gene. The DNA of the CDR3 is TGTGCCACCAAATCATCAACAGGGGTTCCACCTTATGGCTACACCTTC. Protein: CATKSSTGVPPYGYTF.

The chain uses TRBV2 and TRBJ1-1; the D gene is possibly TRBD1 (6 bases). CDR1 SNHLY and CDR2 FYNNEI come from the germline V gene. Trimming took off 7 bases at V and 6 bases at J, with 21 bases between the two ends. CDR3 length equals 15 residues. In nucleotides, the CDR3 is TGTGCCAGCACCTGGGACGCAGGGGCAGGTTCTGAAGCTTTCTTT. This translates into CASTWDAGAGSEAFF. Based on the CDR3 plus reference TRBV2 and TRBJ1-1, the full variable domain is EPEVTQTPSHQVTQMGQEVILRCVPISNHLYFYWYRQILGQKVEFLVSFYNNEISEKSEIFDDQFSVERPDGSNFTLKIRSTKLEDSAMYFCASTWDAGAGSEAFFGQGTRLTVV.

The V call is TRBV19, the J call TRBJ1-1; 9 bases are shared with TRBD1. CDR1 is LNHDA, CDR2 SQIVND, per germline (reference sequence). Trimming removed 7 bases from V and 6 bases from J; junction bases left unmatched: 3. The CDR3 totals 12 residues. CDR3 bases: TGTGCCAGTAAGGACAGGGGTCCTGAAGCTTTCTTT. It yields the protein CASKDRGPEAFF.

This clone was found a few times. The chain employs TRBV6-5 and TRBJ1-2; TRBD1 matches 11 bases. The CDR3 is made up of 15 amino acids. V trimming: 6 bases; J trimming: 7 bases; junction bases outside the gene matches: 10. Germline-derived CDR1 and CDR2 are MNHEY and SVGAGI. In DNA form, the CDR3 reads TGTGCCAGCAGCACGAGAGGGACAGGGGGACTTGGCTACACCTTC. It specifies CASSTRGTGGLGYTF.

This clone was counted only a few times. The chain recombines TRBV6-1 with TRBJ1-1; maybe TRBD1 (5 bases). This CDR3 is 13 amino acids long. The germline V gene encodes CDR1 MNHNS and CDR2 SASEGT. V was pared by 5 bases and J by 5 bases, with 12 bases between. The CDR3 DNA is TGTGCCAGCAGTTGGGCAGGGTTAACTGAAGCTTTCTTT. Its protein product is CASSWAGLTEAFF.

This clone was counted once. This chain's CDR3 is CASRGQVNTNSPLHF. CDR3 DNA: TGCGCCAGCAGAGGACAGGTGAATACAAATTCACCCCTCCACTTT. This chain connects TRBV10-2 to TRBJ1-6; the match to TRBD1 covers 7 bases. CDR1 and CDR2 from the germline V gene are WSHSY and SAAADI. V gave up 6 bases and J gave up 7 bases; unmatched junction bases: 9. This CDR3 has 15 residues.

The chain recombines TRBV29-1 with TRBJ1-2; D perhaps matches TRBD1 (6 bases). The V gene lost 7 bases and the J gene lost 2 bases, with 14 bases spanning the gap. From germline, CDR1 is SQVTM and CDR2 ANQGSEA. The CDR3 is 13 amino acids. The CDR3 region is CSAQGTANYGYTF. The DNA of the CDR3 is TGCAGCGCACAGGGTACCGCAAACTATGGCTACACCTTC.

The chain couples TRBV6-5 to TRBJ1-1; maybe TRBD1 (6 bases). In germline, CDR1 is MNHEY, CDR2 SVGAGI. The CDR3 covers 15 residues. The V and J ends lost 4 bases and 3 bases respectively, with 15 bases between them. CDR3 nucleotide sequence: TGTGCCAGCAGTTTGTTGGGGGCAGGGGACACTGAAGCTTTCTTT. This gives the protein CASSLLGAGDTEAFF.

V and J are TRBV5-8 and TRBJ1-5; D is uncertain. Per the germline V gene, CDR1 is SGHTS and CDR2 is YDEGEE. This CDR3 comprises 13 residues. V was clipped by 0 bases and J by 4 bases, with 5 bases between them. The CDR3 loop is CASSLDGNQPQHF. DNA for the CDR3: TGTGCCAGCAGCTTGGACGGGAATCAGCCCCAGCATTTT.

This rearrangement joins TRBV7-9 to TRBJ1-5; no clear D. CDR3 length: 13 residues. CDR1 and CDR2 (germline): SEHNR, FQNEAQ (reference sequence). V was shortened by 7 bases and J by 5 bases, with 12 bases between the two germline ends. CDR3 sequence: CASTYGGDQPQHF. The CDR3 bases are TGTGCCAGCACATACGGCGGGGATCAGCCCCAGCATTTT. Filled out from reference TRBV7-9 and TRBJ1-5, the complete variable domain reads DTGVSQNPRHKITKRGQNVTFRCDPISEHNRLYWYRQTLGQGPEFLTYFQNEAQLEKSRLLSDRFSAERPKGSFSTLEIQRTEQGDSAMYLCASTYGGDQPQHFGDGTRLSIL.